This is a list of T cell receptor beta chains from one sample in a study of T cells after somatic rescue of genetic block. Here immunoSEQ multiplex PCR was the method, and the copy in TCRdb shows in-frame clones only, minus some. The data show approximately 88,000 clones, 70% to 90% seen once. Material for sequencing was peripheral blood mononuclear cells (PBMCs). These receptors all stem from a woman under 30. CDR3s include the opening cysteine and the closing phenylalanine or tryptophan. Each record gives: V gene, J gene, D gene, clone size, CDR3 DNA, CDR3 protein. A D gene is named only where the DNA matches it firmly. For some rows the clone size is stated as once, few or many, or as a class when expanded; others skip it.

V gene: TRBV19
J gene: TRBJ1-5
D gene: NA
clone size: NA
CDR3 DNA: TGTGCCAGTAGTGGTGGGGTAGCAGGAATTAATCAGCCCCAGCATTTT
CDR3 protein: CASSGGVAGINQPQHF

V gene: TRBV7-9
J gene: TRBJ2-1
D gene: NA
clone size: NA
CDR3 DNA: TGTGCCAGCAGCTTAGGGAGGGAGCAGTTCTTC
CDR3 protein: CASSLGREQFF

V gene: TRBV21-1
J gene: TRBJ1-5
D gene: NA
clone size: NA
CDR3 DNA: TGTGCCAGCAGCAAAGAGGGCCAGCCCCAGCATTTT
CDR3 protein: CASSKEGQPQHF

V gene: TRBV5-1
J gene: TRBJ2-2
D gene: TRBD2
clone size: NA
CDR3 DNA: TGCGCCAGCAGCTTGGACGCGGGAGCGGGCACCGGGGAGCTGTTTTTT
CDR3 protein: CASSLDAGAGTGELFF

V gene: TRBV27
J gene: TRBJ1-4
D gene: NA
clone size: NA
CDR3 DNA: TGTGCCAGCAGTTTATATACCGCGCTAGGGGGGGCTAATGAAAAACTGTTTTTT
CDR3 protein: CASSLYTALGGANEKLFF

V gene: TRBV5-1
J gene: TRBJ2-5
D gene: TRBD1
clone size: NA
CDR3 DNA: TGCGCCAGCAGCGGAACGACAGGGCTGTCGGGGGAGACCCAGTACTTC
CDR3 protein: CASSGTTGLSGETQYF

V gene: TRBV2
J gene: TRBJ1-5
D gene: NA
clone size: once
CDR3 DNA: TGTGCCAGCAGGGAGTTTGGGGGGCCCCAGCATTTT
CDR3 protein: CASREFGGPQHF

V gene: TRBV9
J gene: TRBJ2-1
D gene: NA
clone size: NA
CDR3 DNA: TGTGCCAGCACCCCCCCGGGCAATGAGCAGTTCTTC
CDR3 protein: CASTPPGNEQFF

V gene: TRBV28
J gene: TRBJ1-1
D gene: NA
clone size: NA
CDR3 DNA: TGTGCCAGCAGGGGCGGGACGAACACTGAAGCTTTCTTT
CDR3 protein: CASRGGTNTEAFF

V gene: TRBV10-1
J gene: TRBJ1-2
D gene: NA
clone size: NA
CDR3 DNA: TGCGCCGAGGGGCCACAAAACCAATCGGACTATGGCTACACCTTC
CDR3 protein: CAEGPQNQSDYGYTF

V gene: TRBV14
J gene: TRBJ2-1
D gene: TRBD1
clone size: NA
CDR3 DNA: TGTGCCAGCAGCCACCTACGGACAGGGGGCGGTGAGCAGTTCTTC
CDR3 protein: CASSHLRTGGGEQFF

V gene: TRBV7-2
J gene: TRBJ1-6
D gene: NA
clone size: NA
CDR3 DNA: TGTGCCAGCAGCTTAGGGGTGGATTCACCCCTCCACTTT
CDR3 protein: CASSLGVDSPLHF

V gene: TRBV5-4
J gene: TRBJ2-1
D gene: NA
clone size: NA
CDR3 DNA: TGTGCCAGCAGTTGGGGACACCCGAGCTCCTACAATGAGCAGTTCTTC
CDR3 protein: CASSWGHPSSYNEQFF

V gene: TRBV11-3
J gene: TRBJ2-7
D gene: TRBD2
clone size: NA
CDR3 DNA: TGTGCCAGCAGCCTAGGGACTAGCTCCTACGAGCAGTACTTC
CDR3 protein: CASSLGTSSYEQYF

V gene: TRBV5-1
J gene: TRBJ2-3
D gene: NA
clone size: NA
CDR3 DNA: TGCGCCAGCGCTCTGGGGGTAGCGGAACCCACAGATACGCAGTATTTT
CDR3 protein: CASALGVAEPTDTQYF

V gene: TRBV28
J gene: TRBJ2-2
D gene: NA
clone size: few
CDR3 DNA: TGTGCCAGCAGCACCCGAGAGACCGGGGAGCTGTTTTTT
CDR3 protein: CASSTRETGELFF

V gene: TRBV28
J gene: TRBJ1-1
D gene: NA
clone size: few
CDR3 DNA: TGTGCCAGCAGTTTGTCGGCAGGGGAAGCTTTCTTT
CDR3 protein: CASSLSAGEAFF

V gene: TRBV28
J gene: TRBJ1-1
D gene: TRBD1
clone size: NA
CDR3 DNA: TGTGCCAGCAGTCCCCCATACAGGGGTGCTGAAGCTTTCTTT
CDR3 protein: CASSPPYRGAEAFF

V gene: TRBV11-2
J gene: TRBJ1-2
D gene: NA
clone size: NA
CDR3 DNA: TGTGCCAGCAGCCGGCTGGTAGCGCTGATGATAGATGGCTACACCTTC
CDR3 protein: CASSRLVALMIDGYTF

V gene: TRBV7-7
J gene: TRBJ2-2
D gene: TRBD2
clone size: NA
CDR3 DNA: TGTGCTAGCAGCGTGACCCTAGCGGGAGGCTCCACCGGGGAGCTGTTTTTT
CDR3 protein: CASSVTLAGGSTGELFF

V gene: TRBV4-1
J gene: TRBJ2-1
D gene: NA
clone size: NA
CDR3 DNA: TGCGCCAGCAGCCAAGTAGTATCTCCAGCCCACAATGAGCAGTTCTTC
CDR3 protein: CASSQVVSPAHNEQFF

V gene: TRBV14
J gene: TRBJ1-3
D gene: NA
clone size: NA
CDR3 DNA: TGTGCCAGCAGCCAGACAGGAAACACCATATATTTT
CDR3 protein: CASSQTGNTIYF